The 16 T cell receptor beta chains presented below share a single source sample, sequenced in a study of shared clonotypes between healthy human individuals. TCRdb keeps only in-frame clones here, not all; method: immunoSEQ multiplex PCR. The sample has 950,000 to 1,300,000 clones, roughly 75% seen once. The specimen sequenced was memory CD4+ T cells sorted from blood. Documented subset: CD45RA-negative fraction. These receptors originate from a man between 18 and 29 years old in good health.

V gene TRBV2 combines with J gene TRBJ1-5; D is unclear. V was cut by 7 bases and J by 3 bases, with 10 bases left in between. Per germline, CDR1 SNHLY and CDR2 FYNNEI. CDR3 length: 13 residues. This CDR3 is CASTFRDNQPQHF. CDR3 nucleotide sequence: TGTGCCAGCACCTTTAGGGACAATCAGCCCCAGCATTTT.

This clone has just one count. The chain employs TRBV7-2 and TRBJ2-1, with a possible D match to TRBD1 (5 bases). The ends were cut back, 5 bases at V and 4 bases at J, with 9 bases in the middle. Per the germline V gene, CDR1 is SGHTA and CDR2 is FQGNSA. This CDR3 has 13 residues. The CDR3 sequence is CASSTYRYNEQFF. The CDR3 DNA reads as TGTGCCAGCAGCACGTACAGGTACAATGAGCAGTTCTTC.

V is TRBV28 and J is TRBJ1-4; D gene ambiguous. The CDR3 loop spans 12 amino acids. The V end lost 3 bases, the J end lost 8 bases, and 7 bases lay between the germline ends. The germline V gene has CDR1 MDHEN and CDR2 SYDVKM. The CDR3 nucleotides read TGTGCCAGCAGTTTTAATGGAGAAAAACTGTTTTTT. Its translation is CASSFNGEKLFF.

The V and J genes are TRBV6-1 and TRBJ2-2, with TRBD1 matching over 10 bases. CDR3 size: 14 residues. The germline V gene has CDR1 MNHNS and CDR2 SASEGT. V dropped 6 bases and J dropped 5; count of bases not matched to a gene: 3. CDR3 in DNA: TGTGCCAGCAGGGGACAGGGGTTGACCGGGGAGCTGTTTTTT. Translating gives CASRGQGLTGELFF.

The V gene is TRBV4-1, the J gene TRBJ2-3; 10 positions match TRBD2. V was clipped by 0 bases and J by 3 bases; unmatched bases: 12. The CDR3 loop spans 19 amino acids. CDR1 and CDR2 from the germline V gene are MGHRA and YSYEKL. CDR3 in DNA: TGCGCCAGCAGCCAAGAATCGACTAGCGGGCGGAGGTCGACAGATACGCAGTATTTT. Its translation is CASSQESTSGRRSTDTQYF.

The J gene is TRBJ1-1, the V gene TRBV10-3; D perhaps matches TRBD1 (6 bases). Germline V gives CDR1 ENHRY, CDR2 SYGVKD. V was clipped by 6 bases and J by 0 bases, with 11 bases between them. This CDR3 is 14 amino acids long. The CDR3 region is CAIRMTGLNTEAFF. The CDR3 coding sequence is TGTGCCATCAGGATGACAGGATTGAACACTGAAGCTTTCTTT.

As for this clone: The sample holds other DNA sequences that translate to the same CDR3. The chain has TRBV18 and TRBJ2-7, with D perhaps TRBD2 (5 bases). The CDR3 extends over 14 amino acids. Trimming cost V 0 bases and J 2 bases, with 8 bases left between them. Germline CDR1 KGHSH, CDR2 LQKENI. The CDR3 DNA reads TGTGCCAGCTCACCACCAACGGGAACCTACGAGCAGTACTTC. Protein product: CASSPPTGTYEQYF.

The chain is built from TRBV19 and TRBJ2-3; 8 nucleotides match TRBD1. Germline V gene lookup returns CDR1 LNHDA and CDR2 SQIVND (reference sequence). The CDR3 contains 16 residues. The V gene end was trimmed by 1 base and the J gene end by 1 base; junction bases not matched to a gene: 4. The CDR3 sequence: CASSIGQGSGTDTQYF. The CDR3 bases are TGTGCCAGTAGTATAGGACAGGGGTCGGGCACAGATACGCAGTATTTT.

The V gene is TRBV5-1, the J gene TRBJ2-3; perhaps TRBD1 as D (5 bases). V was pared by 0 bases and J by 4 bases, with 12 bases between. Germline CDR1 reads SGHRS; CDR2 reads YFSETQ. The CDR3 has 15 amino acids. CDR3 loop: CASSLAGQGPDTQYF. CDR3 DNA: TGCGCCAGCAGCTTGGCCGGTCAGGGCCCAGATACGCAGTATTTT.

The chain uses TRBV29-1 and TRBJ1-2; 8 bases match TRBD1. The CDR3 is 15 residues long. V shed 0 bases, J shed 5 bases, and the junction held 8 bases outside the gene matches. Germline V CDR1 and CDR2: SQVTM, ANQGSEA. Written as DNA, the CDR3 is TGCAGCGTTGAAGATCGCGACAGGGGCTCGTATGGCTACACCTTC. Translated: CSVEDRDRGSYGYTF. Full variable domain (remainder filled in from reference TRBV29-1 and TRBJ1-2): SAVISQKPSRDICQRGTSLTIQCQVDSQVTMMFWYRQQPGQSLTLIATANQGSEATYESGFVIDKFPISRPNLTFSTLTVSNMSPEDSSIYLCSVEDRDRGSYGYTFGSGTRLTVV.

This chain connects TRBV6-6 to TRBJ2-7; tentative D call: TRBD2 (5 bases). Trimming left V 5 bases short and J 4 bases short, with 18 bases between. The CDR3 sequence is 15 residues long. CDR1 and CDR2 from the germline V gene are MNHNY and SVGAGI (reference sequence). The CDR3, as DNA: TGTGCCAGCAGTCTCTCCCCCGAGGGCCGGTACGAGCAGTACTTC. Translation: CASSLSPEGRYEQYF.

V and J are TRBV15 and TRBJ1-2; D may be TRBD1 (5 bases). The CDR3 is 15 residues long. V lost 0 bases, J lost 4 bases, and 12 bases lay in between. From germline, CDR1 is LNHNV and CDR2 YYDKDF (reference sequence). In DNA, the CDR3 is TGTGCCACCAGCAGAGATCGGCAGGGAAGCTATGGCTACACCTTC. Translation: CATSRDRQGSYGYTF.

This chain links TRBV5-6 with TRBJ2-1, with D possibly TRBD1 on 6 matching bases. The V gene lost 6 bases and the J gene lost 10 bases, with 17 bases spanning the gap. The CDR3 extends over 13 amino acids. Germline lookup yields CDR1 SGHDT and CDR2 YYEEEE. In nucleotides, the CDR3 is TGTGCCAGCAACCCTCCAGGGGTCCGGGAGCAGTTCTTC. Translating it yields CASNPPGVREQFF. Based on the CDR3 plus reference TRBV5-6 and TRBJ2-1, the full variable domain is DAGVTQSPTHLIKTRGQQVTLRCSPKSGHDTVSWYQQALGQGPQFIFQYYEEEERQRGNFPDRFSGHQFPNYSSELNVNALLLGDSALYLCASNPPGVREQFFGPGTRLTVL.

This clone was observed a few times. This chain connects TRBV5-6 to TRBJ1-1; D is unclear. CDR3 length equals 14 residues. CDR1 and CDR2 (germline): SGHDT, YYEEEE. V dropped 1 base and J dropped 0 bases, with 7 bases sitting between them. The CDR3 coding sequence is TGTGCCAGCAGCTTGAACACGATGAACACTGAAGCTTTCTTT. Protein sequence: CASSLNTMNTEAFF.

This sequence joins TRBV4-1 and TRBJ2-5; D remains unclear. This CDR3 region has 14 residues. Germline CDR1 MGHRA, CDR2 YSYEKL. Trimming cost V 3 bases and J 1 base, with 9 bases left between them. CDR3 loop: CASSQAGFQETQYF. The CDR3 DNA sequence: TGCGCCAGCAGCCAGGCTGGGTTCCAAGAGACCCAGTACTTC.

This clone was detected once. A much larger clone lies a single base off, so this may be a read error. Other DNA variants within this sample encode the same CDR3. The J gene is TRBJ1-6, the V gene TRBV6-1; no clear D. This CDR3 region has 11 residues. The V gene lost 4 bases and the J gene lost 7 bases, with 2 bases spanning the gap. The germline V gene encodes CDR1 MNHNS and CDR2 SASEGT. The CDR3 here is CASSGNSPLHF. The CDR3 bases are TGTGCCAGCAGTGGGAATTCACCCCTCCACTTT.